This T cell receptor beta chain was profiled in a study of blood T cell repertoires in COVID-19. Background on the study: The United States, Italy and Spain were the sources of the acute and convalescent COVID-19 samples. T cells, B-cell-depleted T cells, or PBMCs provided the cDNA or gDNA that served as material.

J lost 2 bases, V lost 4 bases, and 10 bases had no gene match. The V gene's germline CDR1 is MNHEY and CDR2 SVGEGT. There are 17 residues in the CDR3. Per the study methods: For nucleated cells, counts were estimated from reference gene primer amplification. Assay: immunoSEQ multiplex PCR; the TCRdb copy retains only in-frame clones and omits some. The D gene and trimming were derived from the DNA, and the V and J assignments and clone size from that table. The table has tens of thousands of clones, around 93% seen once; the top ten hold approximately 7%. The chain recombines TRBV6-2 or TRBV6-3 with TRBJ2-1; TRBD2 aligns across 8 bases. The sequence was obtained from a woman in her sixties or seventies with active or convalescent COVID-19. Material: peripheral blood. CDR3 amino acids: CASSWSSSGRTYNEQFF. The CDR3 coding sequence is TGTGCCAGCAGTTGGTCGTCCAGCGGGAGAACCTACAATGAGCAGTTCTTC.